This T cell receptor beta chain was sequenced for a study of graft-versus-host responses after intestinal transplantation. Study at large: Transplant recipients had multivisceral, liver-intestinal, or isolated intestinal grafts. Study outcomes and limitations: GvH clones turned up in recipient marrow; some had shown up first in ileum or blood.

This CDR3 is 15 amino acids long. The ends lost 5 bases at V and 2 bases at J; junction bases unmatched: 4. Germline V gene data show CDR1 as MGHDK and CDR2 as SYGVNS. This clone was counted once. Its antigen is not identified. TCRdb's table, derived via immunoSEQ multiplex PCR, lists solely in-frame clones and lacks some. The sample includes tens of thousands of clones, around 93% seen only once; the top ten take about 0.34%. J is TRBJ2-1 and V is TRBV25-1, with 9 nucleotides matching TRBD2. This receptor was taken from a human donor who was the organ donor for an intestinal transplant. Sequenced material: unstimulated CD4+ T cells sorted from spleen or lymph node cells, taken before transplant. CDR3 bases: TGTGCCAGCAGTAGACTAGCGGAGCCCTACAATGAGCAGTTCTTC. Amino acids: CASSRLAEPYNEQFF.